This T cell receptor beta chain was retrieved from a study of cytomegalovirus exposure and HLA in healthy donors. General study findings and limits: Earlier analysis yielded a pattern in which most TCR beta V segments were productive about 90% or about 30% of the time.

On this clone: What it binds is not known.

V was clipped by 2 bases and J by 8 bases, with 4 bases between them. There are 10 residues in the CDR3. 13 Jbeta primers and 60 Vbeta primers were used for the PCR. Clones were read by immunoSEQ multiplex PCR, and TCRdb kept only the in-frame ones, dropping some. The profile shows some 110,000 clones, under 85% of them singletons. Sequencing input: PBMCs. The source is a man in his thirties or forties in good health and CMV-seropositive. The V call is TRBV5-3, the J call TRBJ1-2; D is uncertain. TRBV5-3 is reported as an ORF; its role is uncertain. The CDR3 region has the DNA TGTGCCAGAAGCTTAAGCGGCTACACCTTC. Amino acids: CARSLSGYTF.